This T cell receptor (beta chain) was sequenced during a study of human T cells and chemical hapten exposure. Regarding time point: patch test 3, about 24 weeks after DPC sensitization. This sample's treatment: therapeutic diphenylcyclopropenone sensitization with weekly scalp DPC. Each patch-test visit's blood sample preceded patch application. As to this clonotype: The target antigen is unknown.

Whole-study results and caveats: TCRs exceeding a frequency of 1 in 1000 stayed unchanged under DPC sensitization. The study found expanded TCRs formed significantly more large CDR3 similarity clusters than controls.

The CDR3 covers 13 residues. V was pared by 8 bases and J by 0 bases, with 8 bases between. Individual cDNA molecules received unique molecular identifiers in the library. TCRdb re-called the RACE reads through MiXCR, storing one row per CDR3 protein. The sample shows about 190,000 distinct CDR3 sequences, approximately 24% of them seen only once. The chain uses TRBV12-3 or TRBV12-4 and TRBJ1-3; D gene ambiguous. Source: whole blood, taken in connection with sensitization to the hapten diphenylcyclopropenone (DPC). The receptor comes from a middle-aged woman with alopecia areata. Some clones in this sample may be carry-over from other donors' samples. The CDR3 reads CASQAFSGNTIYF. The DNA for the CDR3 is TGTGCCAGCCAGGCGTTCTCTGGAAACACCATATATTTT.